This TCR beta chain emerged from a study of cytomegalovirus exposure and HLA in healthy donors. Whole-study results and caveats: Cytomegalovirus status was reportedly diagnosed by the classifier with high sensitivity and specificity. Most TCR beta V segments were productive about 87% or about 30% of the time in an earlier analysis. What TCR beta sequences reportedly achieved was accurate prediction of HLA-A and HLA-B alleles in most subjects. Among TCR beta chains of equal frequency, HLA-associated ones were more clonally expanded in a later analysis.

This clone was counted a few times. Its antigen is not known. The CDR3 is made up of 14 amino acids. V lost 5 bases, J lost 2 bases, and 10 bases lay in between. Per germline, CDR1 MNHEY and CDR2 SVGAGI. PCR was performed using 60 Vbeta and 13 Jbeta primers. TCRdb's copy holds only in-frame clones and misses some; the assay was immunoSEQ multiplex PCR. The sample has roughly 180,000 clones; 70% to 80% are singletons. Material for sequencing was PBMCs. The rearrangement joins TRBV6-5 to TRBJ1-3; D is perhaps TRBD1 (6 bases). The receptor's source is a male donor in good health and CMV-seronegative. The CDR3 region is CASSPQGPGNTIYF. The CDR3 DNA is TGTGCCAGCAGTCCACAGGGACCTGGAAACACCATATATTTT.